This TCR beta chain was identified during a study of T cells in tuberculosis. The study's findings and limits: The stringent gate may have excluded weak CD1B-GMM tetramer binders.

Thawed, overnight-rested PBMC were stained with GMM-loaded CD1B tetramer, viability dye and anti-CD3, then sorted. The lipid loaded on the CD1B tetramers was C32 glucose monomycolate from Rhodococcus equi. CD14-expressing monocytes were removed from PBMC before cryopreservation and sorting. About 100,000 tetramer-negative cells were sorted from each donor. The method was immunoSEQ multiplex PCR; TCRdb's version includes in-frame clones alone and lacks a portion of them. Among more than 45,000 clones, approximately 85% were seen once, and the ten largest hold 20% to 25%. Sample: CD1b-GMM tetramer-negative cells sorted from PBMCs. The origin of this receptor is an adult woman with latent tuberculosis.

CDR3 DNA sequence: TGCAGCGTCTCTAGCGGGGATTACAATGAGCAGTTCTTC. Residues: CSVSSGDYNEQFF. The genes are TRBV29-1 and TRBJ2-1, with 9 bases that match TRBD2. This CDR3 is built from 13 residues. Looked up from germline, CDR1 is SQVTM and CDR2 is ANQGSEA. V lost 6 bases to trimming and J lost 4 bases; unmatched junction nucleotides: 4.